These 9 T cell receptor beta chains were sequenced from one sample in a study of blood T cells in healthy people across ages. Combining a sample-barcoded 5' primer with a J-beta primer mix, a second PCR ran for roughly 7 to 12 cycles. One entry per CDR3 protein results from TCRdb running MiXCR on the 5' RACE reads. The sample consists of fewer than 700,000 distinct CDR3 sequences, 45% to 55% of them appearing once. The material sequenced was blood. These receptors were obtained from a man older than 75 in good health.

The J gene is TRBJ1-5, the V gene TRBV2, with 10 bases matching TRBD1. The V segment lost 3 bases and the J segment 2 bases; nucleotides outside the gene matches: 10. CDR1 is SNHLY and CDR2 is FYNNEI in the germline V gene. CDR3 length: 18 residues. As DNA, the CDR3 is TGTGCCAGCAGTGACCCGAACGACAGGGGGCCTGGCAATCAGCCCCAGCATTTT. Translation: CASSDPNDRGPGNQPQHF.

The genes are TRBV5-1 and TRBJ2-3; tentatively, D is TRBD1 or TRBD2 (6 bases each). V gave up 4 bases and J gave up 4 bases, with 13 bases separating them. The germline gives CDR1 SGHRS, CDR2 YFSETQ. The CDR3 length is 14 residues. CDR3 region: CASSPLGGADTQYF. The CDR3, as DNA: TGCGCCAGCAGCCCCCTGGGGGGCGCAGATACGCAGTATTTT.

V gene TRBV5-1 combines with J gene TRBJ1-6; weak D call: TRBD1 (6 bases). The germline CDR1 and CDR2 sequences are SGHRS and YFSETQ. The V gene lost 3 bases and the J gene lost 0 bases, with 10 bases spanning the gap. The CDR3 runs 16 residues. This chain's CDR3 is CASSSQGSSYNSPLHF. The CDR3 DNA reads as TGCGCCAGCAGCTCCCAGGGGAGCTCCTATAATTCACCCCTCCACTTT.

V is TRBV13 and J is TRBJ2-4; possibly TRBD1 for D (6 bases). Trimming stripped 4 bases from V and 5 bases from J, with 12 bases between. Germline CDR1 and CDR2: PRHDT and FYEKMQ (reference sequence). The CDR3 is 14 amino acids. The DNA for the CDR3 is TGTGCCAGCAGCTCGGGACACCGGCAAAACATTCAGTACTTC. Its translation: CASSSGHRQNIQYF.

This chain joins TRBV20-1 and TRBJ2-1; 8 bases agree with TRBD1. The CDR3 length is 13 residues. Germline CDR1 and CDR2: DFQATT and SNEGSKA (reference sequence). V lost 3 bases to trimming and J lost 7 bases; unmatched junction nucleotides: 5. The DNA for the CDR3 is TGCAGTGCTAGCTGGACAGGGTGGAATGAGCAGTTCTTC. Translation gives CSASWTGWNEQFF.

The chain combines TRBV6-6 with TRBJ2-1; TRBD1 agrees at 9 bases. Germline CDR1 reads MNHNY; CDR2 reads SVGAGI (reference sequence). V gave up 4 bases and J gave up 1 base; unmatched junction bases: 2. The CDR3 consists of 15 residues. Here the CDR3 reads CASSWTGVSYNEQFF. The CDR3 nucleotides are TGTGCCAGCAGTTGGACAGGGGTTTCCTACAATGAGCAGTTCTTC.

This chain joins TRBV28 and TRBJ1-1; D is unclear. V lost 6 bases to trimming and J lost 0 bases, with 11 bases between them. Looked up from germline, CDR1 is MDHEN and CDR2 is SYDVKM. The CDR3 contains 14 residues. CDR3 nucleotide sequence: TGTGCCAGCAGCATAACACACATGAACACTGAAGCTTTCTTT. It translates to CASSITHMNTEAFF. The full variable domain, in which reference TRBV28 and TRBJ1-1 provide the parts outside the CDR3, is DVKVTQSSRYLVKRTGEKVFLECVQDMDHENMFWYRQDPGLGLRLIYFSYDVKMKEKGDIPEGYSVSREKKERFSLILESASTNQTSMYLCASSITHMNTEAFFGQGTRLTVV.

The chain uses TRBV9 and TRBJ2-5; 7 bases are a match to TRBD2. Germline V gives CDR1 SGDLS, CDR2 YYNGEE. This CDR3 has 15 residues. V was clipped by 4 bases and J by 5 bases; unmatched bases: 11. The CDR3 loop reads CASSSHNGRTETQYF. The CDR3 DNA sequence: TGTGCCAGCAGCTCCCACAACGGGAGGACGGAGACCCAGTACTTC.

The rearrangement uses TRBV18 and TRBJ1-1; the D gene is possibly TRBD1 (5 bases). This CDR3 has 15 residues. The V end was cut by 3 bases, the J end by 6 bases, with 17 bases between. Germline V CDR1 and CDR2: KGHSH, LQKENI. CDR3 residues: CASSPWARGVAEAFF. The DNA for the CDR3 is TGTGCCAGCTCACCTTGGGCCAGAGGGGTAGCTGAAGCTTTCTTT. The full variable domain, its missing parts supplied by reference TRBV18 and TRBJ1-1, is NAGVMQNPRHLVRRRGQEARLRCSPMKGHSHVYWYRQLPEEGLKFMVYLQKENIIDESGMPKERFSAEFPKEGPSILRIQQVVRGDSAAYFCASSPWARGVAEAFFGQGTRLTVV.